This TCR beta chain was observed in a study of regulatory T cells in long-lasting Graves disease. Study background: For a period under 3 months, newly diagnosed Graves' patients had taken antithyroid drugs.

Indicated time point: newly diagnosed GD, antithyroid drugs for less than 3 months. From PBMCs, RNA was extracted and then used to make the TCR library. Germline V lookup: CDR1 ENHRY, CDR2 SYGVKD. The CDR3 loop spans 16 amino acids. V gave up 4 bases and J gave up 1 base; unmatched junction bases: 5. Combining iRepertoire HTBI primers with Arm-PCR of CDR3 regions, the authors built TCR beta libraries. One entry per CDR3 protein results from TCRdb running MiXCR on the multiplex PCR reads. Among 360,000 or so distinct CDR3 sequences, 16% were seen once, and the ten largest hold less than 35%. These data also formed part of another study, on T cells in Graves' hyperthyroidism and ophthalmopathy. This second study notes: Carried out on the TCR CDR3, a first-round RT-PCR used the HTBI primer set. Blood shared most expanded thyroid clonotypes above 0.001.

The sequence was collected from a man aged 35-49 years with Graves disease. The V gene is TRBV10-3, the J gene TRBJ2-2, with TRBD1 matching over 8 bases. The input for sequencing was peripheral blood mononuclear cells (PBMCs), taken at new diagnosis, from a patient treated with antithyroid drugs. CDR3 bases: TGTGCCATCAGTGCCTGGACAGGGATGAACACCGGGGAGCTGTTTTTT. Translated, it gives CAISAWTGMNTGELFF.